This paragraph covers one T cell receptor beta chain sequence. The data were taken from a study of blood T cell repertoires in COVID-19. Study information: COVID-19 samples from acute and convalescent phases originated in the United States, Italy and Spain. Sources were T cells, B-cell-depleted T cells, or PBMCs; the material itself was cDNA or gDNA.

Source study methods: Amplification from reference gene primers served as the basis for estimated nucleated cell counts. Data came from immunoSEQ multiplex PCR; TCRdb stores just in-frame clones and leaves some out. V and J calls and clone size come straight from that table; D and trimming were deduced from the DNA. This table holds 200,000 to 250,000 clones, around nine tenths found once. Germline lookup yields CDR1 MNHEY and CDR2 SMNVEV (reference sequence). V lost 4 bases and J lost 2, with 6 bases in between. This CDR3 region has 12 residues. The source is a woman between 40 and 50 years old who had recovered from COVID-19. The sequenced sample consisted of peripheral blood. V and J are TRBV27 and TRBJ2-7; unclear D gene. CDR3 sequence reads: CASSSYTYEQYF. The DNA for the CDR3 is TGTGCCAGCAGTTCTTATACCTACGAGCAGTACTTC.